Sequencing of this TCR beta chain was carried out in a study of PD-L1 blockade in urothelial cancer. Across the whole study: Atezolizumab, begun by patients in about 2014, was given at 1,200 mg intravenously every 3 weeks. T cells were recovered from blood samples at a median of roughly 150,000.

Urothelial carcinoma affected the patients, and it was locally advanced or metastatic. Templates that were synthetic TCR analogs were spiked into each PCR. This table comes from immunoSEQ multiplex PCR, and its TCRdb copy is limited to in-frame clones, with some not included. The sample has about 82,000 clones; more than 85% are singletons. Germline assignment: CDR1 LGHNA and CDR2 YSLEER. The CDR3 covers 17 residues. V lost 0 bases to trimming and J lost 5 bases; unmatched junction nucleotides: 9. The clonotype was recovered from a man aged 55 to 70 with urothelial cancer. The sample here was PBMCs, taken around atezolizumab (anti-PD-L1) treatment. V is TRBV4-3 and J is TRBJ2-2; 7 bases map to TRBD2. Written as DNA, the CDR3 is TGCGCCAGCAGCCAAGATCCGGCTAGCGGAGCTACCGGGGAGCTGTTTTTT. The encoded protein is CASSQDPASGATGELFF.